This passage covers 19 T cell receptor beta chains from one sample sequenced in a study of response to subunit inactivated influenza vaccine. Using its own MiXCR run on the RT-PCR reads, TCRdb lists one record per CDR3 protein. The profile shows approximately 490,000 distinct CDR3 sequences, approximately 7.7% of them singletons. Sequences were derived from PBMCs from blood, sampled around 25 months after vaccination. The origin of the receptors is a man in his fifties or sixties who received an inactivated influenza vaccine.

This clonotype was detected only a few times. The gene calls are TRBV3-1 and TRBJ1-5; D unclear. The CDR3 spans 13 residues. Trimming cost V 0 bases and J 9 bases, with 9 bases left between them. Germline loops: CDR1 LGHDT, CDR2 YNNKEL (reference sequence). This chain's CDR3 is CASSQDELGPQHF. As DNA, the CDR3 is TGTGCCAGCAGCCAAGATGAATTGGGGCCCCAGCATTTT.

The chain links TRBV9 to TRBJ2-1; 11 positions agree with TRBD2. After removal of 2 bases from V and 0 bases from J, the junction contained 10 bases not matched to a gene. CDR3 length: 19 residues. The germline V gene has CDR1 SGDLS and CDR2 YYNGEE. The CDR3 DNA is TGTGCCAGCAGCGTTAGCGGGGGGGCCACGAGTAGCTCCTACAATGAGCAGTTCTTC. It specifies CASSVSGGATSSSYNEQFF.

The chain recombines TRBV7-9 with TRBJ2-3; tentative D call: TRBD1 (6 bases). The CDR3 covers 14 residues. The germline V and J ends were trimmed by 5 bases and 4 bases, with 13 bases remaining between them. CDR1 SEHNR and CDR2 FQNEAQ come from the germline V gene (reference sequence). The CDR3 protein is CASSPRQASDTQYF. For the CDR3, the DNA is TGTGCCAGCAGCCCGCGACAGGCGTCAGATACGCAGTATTTT.

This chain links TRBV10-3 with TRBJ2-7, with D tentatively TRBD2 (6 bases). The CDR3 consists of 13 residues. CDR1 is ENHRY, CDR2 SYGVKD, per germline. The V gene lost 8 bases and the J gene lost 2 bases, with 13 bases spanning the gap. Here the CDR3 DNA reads TGTGCCATCTCCCGGGGGATGGCCTACGAGCAGTACTTC. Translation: CAISRGMAYEQYF.

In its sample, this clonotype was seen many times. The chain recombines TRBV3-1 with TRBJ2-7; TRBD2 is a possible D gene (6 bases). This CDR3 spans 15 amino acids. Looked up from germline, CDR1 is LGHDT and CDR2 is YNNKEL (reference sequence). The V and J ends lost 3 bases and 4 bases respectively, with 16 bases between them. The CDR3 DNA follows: TGTGCCAGCAGCCACCCCCGGCGGGGTCGGTACGAGCAGTACTTC. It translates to CASSHPRRGRYEQYF.

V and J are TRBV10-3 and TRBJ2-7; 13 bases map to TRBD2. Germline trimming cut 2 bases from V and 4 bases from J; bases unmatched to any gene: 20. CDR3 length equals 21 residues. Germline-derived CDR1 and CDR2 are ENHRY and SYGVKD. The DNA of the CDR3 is TGTGCCATCAGTGAGGCCATCATAGTACACCCGACTAGCGGGAGGTATTACGAGCAGTACTTC. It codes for CAISEAIIVHPTSGRYYEQYF.

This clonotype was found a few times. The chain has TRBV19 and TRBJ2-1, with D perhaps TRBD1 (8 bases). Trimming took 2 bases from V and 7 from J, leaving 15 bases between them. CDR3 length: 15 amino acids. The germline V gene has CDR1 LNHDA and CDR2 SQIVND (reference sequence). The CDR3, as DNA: TGTGCCAGTAGTATAACAGGGGGGGTTGGAAATGAGCAGTTCTTC. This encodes CASSITGGVGNEQFF.

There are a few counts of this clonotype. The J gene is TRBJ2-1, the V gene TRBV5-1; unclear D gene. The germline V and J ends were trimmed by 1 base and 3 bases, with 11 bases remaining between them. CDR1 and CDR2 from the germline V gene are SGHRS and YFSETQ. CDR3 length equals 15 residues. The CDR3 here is CASSLSPQDYNEQFF. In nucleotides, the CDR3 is TGCGCCAGCAGCTTGAGTCCCCAAGACTACAATGAGCAGTTCTTC.

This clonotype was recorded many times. CDR3 in amino acids: CSASLAGRGNEQYF. The CDR3 DNA follows: TGCAGTGCTAGTTTGGCGGGCCGGGGGAACGAGCAGTACTTC. The genes are TRBV20-1 and TRBJ2-7; D possibly corresponds to TRBD2 (6 bases). The V and J ends lost 3 bases and 5 bases respectively, with 17 bases between them. The germline V gene has CDR1 DFQATT and CDR2 SNEGSKA (reference sequence). The CDR3 contains 14 residues.

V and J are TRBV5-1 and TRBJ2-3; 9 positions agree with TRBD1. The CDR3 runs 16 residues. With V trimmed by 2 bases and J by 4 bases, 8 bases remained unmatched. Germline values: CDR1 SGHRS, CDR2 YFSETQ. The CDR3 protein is CASSFRQGGHADTQYF. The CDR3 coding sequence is TGCGCCAGCAGCTTTCGACAGGGGGGTCACGCAGATACGCAGTATTTT.

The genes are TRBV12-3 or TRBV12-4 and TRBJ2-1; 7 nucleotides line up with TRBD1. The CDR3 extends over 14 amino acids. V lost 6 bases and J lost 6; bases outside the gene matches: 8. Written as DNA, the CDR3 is TGTGCCAGCAGGCCAACGACAGGGAGCAATGAGCAGTTCTTC. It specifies CASRPTTGSNEQFF.

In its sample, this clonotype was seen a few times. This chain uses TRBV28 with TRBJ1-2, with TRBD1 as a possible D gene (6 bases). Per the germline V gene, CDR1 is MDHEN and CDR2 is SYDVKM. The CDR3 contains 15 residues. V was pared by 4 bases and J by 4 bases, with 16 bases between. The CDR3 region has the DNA TGTGCCAGCAGTTCCACAGGGTACATGTCCTATGGCTACACCTTC. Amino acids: CASSSTGYMSYGYTF.

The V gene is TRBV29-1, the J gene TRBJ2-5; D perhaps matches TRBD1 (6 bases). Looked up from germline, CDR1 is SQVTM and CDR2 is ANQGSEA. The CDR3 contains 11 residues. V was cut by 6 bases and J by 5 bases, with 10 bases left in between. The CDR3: CSVGQVETQYF. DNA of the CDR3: TGCAGCGTGGGACAAGTGGAGACCCAGTACTTC.

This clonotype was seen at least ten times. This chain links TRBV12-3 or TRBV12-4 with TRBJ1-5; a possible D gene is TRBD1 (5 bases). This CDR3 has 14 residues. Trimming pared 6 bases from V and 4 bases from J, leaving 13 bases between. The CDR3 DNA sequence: TGTGCCAGCAGGACCGGGACGGATAATCAGCCCCAGCATTTT. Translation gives CASRTGTDNQPQHF.

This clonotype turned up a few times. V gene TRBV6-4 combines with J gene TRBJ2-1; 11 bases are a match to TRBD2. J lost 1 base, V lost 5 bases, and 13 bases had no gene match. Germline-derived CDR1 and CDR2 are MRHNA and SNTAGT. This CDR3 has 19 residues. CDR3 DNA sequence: TGTGCCAGCAGTCGGTCCCCTAGACTAGCGGGAACTTCCTACAATGAGCAGTTCTTC. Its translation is CASSRSPRLAGTSYNEQFF.

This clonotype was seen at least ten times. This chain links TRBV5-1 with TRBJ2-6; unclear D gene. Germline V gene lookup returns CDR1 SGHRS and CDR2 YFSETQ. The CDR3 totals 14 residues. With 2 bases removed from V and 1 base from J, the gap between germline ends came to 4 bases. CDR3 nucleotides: TGCGCCAGCAGCTTACAGTCTGGGGCCAACGTCCTGACTTTC. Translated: CASSLQSGANVLTF.

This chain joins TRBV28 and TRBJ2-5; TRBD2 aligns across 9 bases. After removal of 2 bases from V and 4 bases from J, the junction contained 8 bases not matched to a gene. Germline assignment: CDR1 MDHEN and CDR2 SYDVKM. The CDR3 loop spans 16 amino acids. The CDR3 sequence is CASSLLRGGAGETQYF. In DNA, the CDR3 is TGTGCCAGCAGTTTACTCCGCGGGGGGGCCGGAGAGACCCAGTACTTC.

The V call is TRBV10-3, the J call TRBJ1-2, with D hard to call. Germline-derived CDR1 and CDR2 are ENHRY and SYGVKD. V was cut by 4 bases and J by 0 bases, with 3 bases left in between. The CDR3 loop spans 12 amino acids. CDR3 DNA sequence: TGTGCCATCAGTGGCTCTAACTATGGCTACACCTTC. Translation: CAISGSNYGYTF.

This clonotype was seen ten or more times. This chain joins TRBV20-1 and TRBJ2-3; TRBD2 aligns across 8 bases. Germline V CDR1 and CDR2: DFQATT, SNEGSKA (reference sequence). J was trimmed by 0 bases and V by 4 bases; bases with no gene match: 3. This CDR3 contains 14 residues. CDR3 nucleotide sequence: TGCAGTGCTATTCGCGGGGGGAGCACAGATACGCAGTATTTT. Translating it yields CSAIRGGSTDTQYF.